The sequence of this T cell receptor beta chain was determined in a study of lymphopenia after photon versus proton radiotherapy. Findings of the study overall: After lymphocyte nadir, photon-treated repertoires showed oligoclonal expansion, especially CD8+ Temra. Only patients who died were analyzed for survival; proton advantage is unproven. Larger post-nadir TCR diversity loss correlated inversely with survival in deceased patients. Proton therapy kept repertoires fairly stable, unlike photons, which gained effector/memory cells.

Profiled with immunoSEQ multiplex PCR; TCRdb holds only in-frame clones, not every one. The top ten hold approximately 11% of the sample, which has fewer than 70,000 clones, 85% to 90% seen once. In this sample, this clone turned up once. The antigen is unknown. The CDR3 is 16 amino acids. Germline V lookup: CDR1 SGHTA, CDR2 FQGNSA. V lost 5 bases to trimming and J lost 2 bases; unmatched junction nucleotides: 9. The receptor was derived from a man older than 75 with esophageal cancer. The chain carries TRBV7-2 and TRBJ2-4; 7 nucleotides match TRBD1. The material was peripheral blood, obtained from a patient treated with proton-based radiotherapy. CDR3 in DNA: TGTGCCAGCAGCCCCCCGACAGGGAATCCCAAAAACATTCAGTACTTC. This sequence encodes CASSPPTGNPKNIQYF.